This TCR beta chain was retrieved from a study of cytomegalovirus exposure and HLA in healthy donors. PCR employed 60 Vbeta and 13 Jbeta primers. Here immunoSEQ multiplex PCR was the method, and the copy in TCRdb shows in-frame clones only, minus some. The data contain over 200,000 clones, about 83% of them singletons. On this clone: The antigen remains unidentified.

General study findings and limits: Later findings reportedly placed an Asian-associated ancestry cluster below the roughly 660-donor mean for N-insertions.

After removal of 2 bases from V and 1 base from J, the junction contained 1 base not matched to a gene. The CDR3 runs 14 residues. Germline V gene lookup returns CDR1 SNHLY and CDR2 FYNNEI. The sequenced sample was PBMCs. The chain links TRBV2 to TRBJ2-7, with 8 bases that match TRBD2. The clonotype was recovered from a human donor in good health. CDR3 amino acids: CASSESGGSYEQYF. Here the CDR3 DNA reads TGTGCCAGCAGTGAATCGGGAGGGTCCTACGAGCAGTACTTC.